This T cell receptor (beta chain) was documented in a study of cytomegalovirus exposure and HLA in healthy donors. Study summary: Out of a few hundred genotyped donors, 81% belonged to the Caucasian-associated ancestry cluster.

This clone was found once. What it binds is not known. Both 60 Vbeta primers and 13 Jbeta primers went into the PCR. Profiling relied on immunoSEQ multiplex PCR, and the TCRdb table lists in-frame clones only, not all of them. The repertoire has 210,000 or so clones, over 65% of them found once; the top ten carry 0.6% to 0.7%. Germline CDR1 and CDR2: SNHLY and FYNNEI. The J segment lost 9 bases and the V segment lost 9 bases, leaving 12 bases of the junction unmatched. CDR3 size: 13 residues. Study-wide results and caveats: Exclusion as indistinguishable affected some V segments, including TRBV6-2 and TRBV6-3.

This TCR was recovered from a man aged 18 to 30 in good health and CMV-seronegative. This rearrangement joins TRBV2 to TRBJ2-7, with 9 bases that match TRBD1. The sample consisted of PBMCs. Here the CDR3 reads CASYLGTGTGQYF. The CDR3 bases are TGTGCCAGTTACTTGGGGACAGGGACCGGGCAGTACTTC.